This record concerns one T cell receptor beta chain sequence. Trimming stripped 6 bases from V and 0 bases from J, with 17 bases between. CDR1 KGHSH and CDR2 LQKENI come from the germline V gene. This CDR3 has 16 residues. The data stem from a study of control samples from healthy donors and cancer patients. TCRdb's table, derived via immunoSEQ multiplex PCR, lists solely in-frame clones and lacks some. Of roughly 130,000 clones listed, about 93% were seen once; the top ten hold more than 2%. The clonotype was recovered from a man between 18 and 35 years old in good health. Sequences were obtained from blood. This rearrangement joins TRBV18 to TRBJ1-2; possible D gene TRBD1, 5 bases. DNA of the CDR3: TGTGCCAGCTCCCCAGGGCCTCCCCCATCTAACTATGGCTACACCTTC. Translating it yields CASSPGPPPSNYGYTF.